This T cell receptor beta chain was identified during a study of T cells after yellow fever vaccination. Study details: The fractions with low cell numbers were processed using SMART-Seq v4 Ultra Low Input.

A 5'RACE template-switching step, the method used to make TCR cDNA, added a universal primer site and UMIs. From the 5' RACE reads, TCRdb called clonotypes with MiXCR, one entry per CDR3 protein. The sample holds 70,000 or so distinct CDR3 sequences, about 7.3% seen once. The CDR3 extends over 13 amino acids. CDR1 PRHDT and CDR2 FYEKMQ come from the germline V gene (reference sequence). With 8 bases removed from V and 10 bases from J, the gap between germline ends came to 18 bases. Study-wide results and limits: Contaminants from the bulk population, in the form of abundant clonotypes, could be found in FACS-sorted repertoires. Clones that expanded after primary vaccination mostly reappeared after the booster (96% CD4, 88% CD8).

This clonotype was recorded many times. What it binds is not known. V usage is TRBV13 and J usage is TRBJ2-1; TRBD2 is a possible D gene (5 bases). The starting material was CD8+ T cells sorted from PBMCs, obtained more than 8 days after the first yellow fever vaccination. The origin of this receptor is a man aged 18-30 years who received the YFV17D yellow fever vaccine. As DNA, the CDR3 is TGTGCCAGCGTGGACTCCCCCTCCAGGGAGCAGTTCTTC. Its translation is CASVDSPSREQFF.